This TCR beta chain is from a study of PD-1 blockade in classical Hodgkin lymphoma. Trimming shortened V by 4 bases and J by 3 bases, and 9 bases separated the two germline ends. Germline V gene lookup returns CDR1 SQVTM and CDR2 ANQGSEA. CDR3 size: 12 residues. The patients all showed relapse after autologous stem cell transplantation, while their brentuximab vedotin exposure varied. The protocol was immunoSEQ multiplex PCR, while the TCRdb copy is restricted to in-frame clones and leaves out a portion. The sample contains fewer than 30,000 clones, 78% of which appear only once. The receptor was derived from a human donor with classical Hodgkin lymphoma. This chain links TRBV29-1 with TRBJ1-2; no clear D gene. Here the sequenced sample was peripheral blood mononuclear cells (PBMCs), taken before the second cycle of nivolumab. The CDR3 DNA reads as TGCAGCGTTGGAGGCCAGGACTATGGCTACACCTTC. Translated: CSVGGQDYGYTF.